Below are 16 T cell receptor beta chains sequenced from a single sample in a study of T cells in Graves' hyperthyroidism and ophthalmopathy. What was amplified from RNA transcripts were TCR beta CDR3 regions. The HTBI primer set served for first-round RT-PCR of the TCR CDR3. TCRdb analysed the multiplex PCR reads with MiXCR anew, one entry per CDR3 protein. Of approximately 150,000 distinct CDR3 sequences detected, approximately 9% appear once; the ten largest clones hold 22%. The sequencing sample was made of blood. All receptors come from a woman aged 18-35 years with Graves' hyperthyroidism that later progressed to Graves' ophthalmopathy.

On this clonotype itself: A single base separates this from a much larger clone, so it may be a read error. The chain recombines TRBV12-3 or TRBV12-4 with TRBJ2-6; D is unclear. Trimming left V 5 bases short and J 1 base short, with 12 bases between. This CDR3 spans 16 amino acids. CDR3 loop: CASSEPIPSGANVLTF. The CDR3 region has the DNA TGTGCCAGCAGTGAGCCGATACCGTCTGGGGCCAACGTCCTGACTTTC.

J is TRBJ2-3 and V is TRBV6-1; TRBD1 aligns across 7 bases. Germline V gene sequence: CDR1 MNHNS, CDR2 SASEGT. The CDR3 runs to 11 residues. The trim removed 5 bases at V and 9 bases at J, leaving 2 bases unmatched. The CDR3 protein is CASSLQGTQYF. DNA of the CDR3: TGTGCCAGCAGTCTACAGGGGACGCAGTATTTT.

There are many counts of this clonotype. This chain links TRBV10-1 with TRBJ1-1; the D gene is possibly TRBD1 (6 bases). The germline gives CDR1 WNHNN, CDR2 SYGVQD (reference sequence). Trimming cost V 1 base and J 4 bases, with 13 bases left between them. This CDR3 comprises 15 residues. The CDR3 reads CASSEYRDQGTEAFF. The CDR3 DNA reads TGCGCCAGCAGTGAGTACAGGGATCAAGGCACTGAAGCTTTCTTT.

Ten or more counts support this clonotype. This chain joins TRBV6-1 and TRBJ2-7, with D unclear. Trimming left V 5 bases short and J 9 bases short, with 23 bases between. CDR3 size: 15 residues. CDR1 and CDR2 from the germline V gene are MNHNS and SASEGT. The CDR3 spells CASSRPSGASTPQYF. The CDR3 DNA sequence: TGTGCCAGCAGTCGGCCCTCCGGCGCCAGCACGCCGCAGTACTTC.

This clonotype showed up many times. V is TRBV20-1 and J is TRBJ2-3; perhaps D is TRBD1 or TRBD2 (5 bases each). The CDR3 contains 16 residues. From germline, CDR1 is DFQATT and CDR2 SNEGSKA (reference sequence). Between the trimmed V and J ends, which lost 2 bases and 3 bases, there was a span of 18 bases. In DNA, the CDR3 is TGCAGTGCTAGACTTAACCGAGGGTGGGGGACAGATACGCAGTATTTT. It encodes CSARLNRGWGTDTQYF.

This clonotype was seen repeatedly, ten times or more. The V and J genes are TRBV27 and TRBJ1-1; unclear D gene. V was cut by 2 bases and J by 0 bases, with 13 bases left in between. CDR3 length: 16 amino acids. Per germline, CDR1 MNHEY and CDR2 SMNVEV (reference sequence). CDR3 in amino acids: CASSLQTPLLNTEAFF. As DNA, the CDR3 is TGTGCCAGCAGTTTACAGACGCCACTCCTGAACACTGAAGCTTTCTTT.

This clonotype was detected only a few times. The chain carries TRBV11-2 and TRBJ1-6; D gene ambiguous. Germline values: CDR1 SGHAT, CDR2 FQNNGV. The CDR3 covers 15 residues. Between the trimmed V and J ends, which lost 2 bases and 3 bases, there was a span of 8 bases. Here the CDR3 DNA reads TGTGCCAGCAGCTTATACAGTAGCTATAATTCACCCCTCCACTTT. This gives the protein CASSLYSSYNSPLHF. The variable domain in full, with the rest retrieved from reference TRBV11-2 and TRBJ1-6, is EAGVAQSPRYKIIEKRQSVAFWCNPISGHATLYWYQQILGQGPKLLIQFQNNGVVDDSQLPKDRFSAERLKGVDSTLKIQPAKLEDSAVYLCASSLYSSYNSPLHFGNGTRLTVT.

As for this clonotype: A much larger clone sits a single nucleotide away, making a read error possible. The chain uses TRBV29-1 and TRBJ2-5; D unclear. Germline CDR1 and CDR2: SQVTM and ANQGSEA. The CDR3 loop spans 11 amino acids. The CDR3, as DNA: TGCGGCGTTGAAGAGGCGGCGGCCCAGTACTTC. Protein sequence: CGVEEAAAQYF.

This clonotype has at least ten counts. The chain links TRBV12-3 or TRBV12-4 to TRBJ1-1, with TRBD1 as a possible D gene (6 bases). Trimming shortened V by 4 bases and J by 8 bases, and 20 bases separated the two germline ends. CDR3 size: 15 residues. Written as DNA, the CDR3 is TGTGCCAGCAGTTGGACCCCGGGGGGCATGGGCGAAGCTTTCTTT. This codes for CASSWTPGGMGEAFF.

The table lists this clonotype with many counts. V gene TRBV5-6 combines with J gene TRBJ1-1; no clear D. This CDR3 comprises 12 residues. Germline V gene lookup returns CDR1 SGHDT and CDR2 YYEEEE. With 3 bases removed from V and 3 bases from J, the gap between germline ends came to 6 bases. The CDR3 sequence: CASSWRDTEAFF. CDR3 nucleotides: TGTGCCAGCAGCTGGAGGGACACTGAAGCTTTCTTT.

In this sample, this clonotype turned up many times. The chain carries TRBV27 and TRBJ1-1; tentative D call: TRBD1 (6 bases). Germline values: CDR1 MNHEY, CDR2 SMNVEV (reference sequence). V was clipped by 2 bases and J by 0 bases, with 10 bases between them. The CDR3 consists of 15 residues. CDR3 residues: CASSLKAGVNTEAFF. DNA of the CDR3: TGTGCCAGCAGTTTAAAGGCAGGGGTGAACACTGAAGCTTTCTTT.

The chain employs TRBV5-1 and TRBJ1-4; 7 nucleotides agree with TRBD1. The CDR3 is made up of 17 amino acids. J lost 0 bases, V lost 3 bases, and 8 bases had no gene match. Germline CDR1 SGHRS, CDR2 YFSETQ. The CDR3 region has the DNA TGCGCCAGCAGCTCGGGCGTGGGACAGTCAACTAATGAAAAACTGTTTTTT. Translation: CASSSGVGQSTNEKLFF.

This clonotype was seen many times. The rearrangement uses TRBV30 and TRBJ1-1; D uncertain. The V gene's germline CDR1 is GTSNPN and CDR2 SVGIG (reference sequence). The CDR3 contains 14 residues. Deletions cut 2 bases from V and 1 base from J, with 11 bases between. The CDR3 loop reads CAWSREVKNTEAFF. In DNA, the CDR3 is TGTGCCTGGAGTAGAGAGGTGAAGAACACTGAAGCTTTCTTT.

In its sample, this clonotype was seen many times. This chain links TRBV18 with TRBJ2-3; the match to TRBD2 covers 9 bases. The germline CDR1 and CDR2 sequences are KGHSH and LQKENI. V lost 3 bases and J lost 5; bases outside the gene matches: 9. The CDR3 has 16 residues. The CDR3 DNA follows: TGTGCCAGCTCACCTGTCCCCCCGACTAGCGGAGATACGCAGTATTTT. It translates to CASSPVPPTSGDTQYF.

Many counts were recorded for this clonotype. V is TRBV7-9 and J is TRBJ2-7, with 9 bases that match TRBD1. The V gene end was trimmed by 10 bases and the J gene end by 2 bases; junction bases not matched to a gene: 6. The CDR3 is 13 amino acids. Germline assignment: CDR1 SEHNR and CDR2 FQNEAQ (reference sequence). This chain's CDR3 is CATPGQGPYEQYF. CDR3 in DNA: TGTGCCACCCCGGGACAGGGCCCCTACGAGCAGTACTTC.

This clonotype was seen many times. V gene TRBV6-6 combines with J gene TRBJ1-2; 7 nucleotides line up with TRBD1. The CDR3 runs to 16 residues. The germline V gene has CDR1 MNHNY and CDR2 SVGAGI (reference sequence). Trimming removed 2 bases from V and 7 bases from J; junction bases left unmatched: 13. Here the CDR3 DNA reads TGTGCCAGCAGTTACCTTACATCCCAGGGGGGATCTGGCTACACCTTC. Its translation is CASSYLTSQGGSGYTF.